Listed below are T cell receptor beta chains from one sample, sequenced in a study of cytomegalovirus exposure and HLA in healthy donors. Sequencing was performed with immunoSEQ multiplex PCR; in TCRdb, only in-frame clones are kept and a portion is missing. Listed are about 58,000 clones; over 2% falls within the top ten. The sequencing input was PBMCs. The origin of the receptors is a woman aged 18-29 years in good health and CMV-seronegative. The CDR3 runs from the conserved cysteine through the conserved F or W. Fields, in order: V gene, D gene, J gene, clone size, CDR3 protein, CDR3 DNA. A D gene is named only where the DNA matches it firmly. Some rows mark clone size as missing; the rest say once, few, many or name a class of expanded clone.

v_call: TRBV5-1
d_call: -
j_call: TRBJ1-5
clone_size: -
cdr3_aa: CASSLSGRDQPQHF
cdr3_nt: TGCGCCAGCAGCTTATCTGGGAGGGACCAGCCCCAGCATTTT

v_call: TRBV19
d_call: -
j_call: TRBJ2-2
clone_size: -
cdr3_aa: CASSIYGDTGELFF
cdr3_nt: TGTGCCAGTAGTATATACGGGGACACCGGGGAGCTGTTTTTT

v_call: TRBV14
d_call: -
j_call: TRBJ1-1
clone_size: -
cdr3_aa: CASSPRPGQKITEAFF
cdr3_nt: TGTGCCAGCAGCCCTCGGCCGGGACAAAAAATTACTGAAGCTTTCTTT

v_call: TRBV7-7
d_call: -
j_call: TRBJ2-7
clone_size: -
cdr3_aa: CASSPRTGSYEQYF
cdr3_nt: TGTGCCAGCAGCCCACGGACTGGGTCCTACGAGCAGTACTTC

v_call: TRBV2
d_call: -
j_call: TRBJ1-5
clone_size: -
cdr3_aa: CASSERENQPQHF
cdr3_nt: TGTGCCAGCAGTGAACGGGAGAATCAGCCCCAGCATTTT

v_call: TRBV5-1
d_call: -
j_call: TRBJ2-1
clone_size: -
cdr3_aa: CASSLMGRDYNEQFF
cdr3_nt: TGCGCCAGCAGCTTGATGGGGCGGGATTACAATGAGCAGTTCTTC

v_call: TRBV6-5
d_call: -
j_call: TRBJ2-3
clone_size: -
cdr3_aa: CASSSRLGVDTQYF
cdr3_nt: TGTGCCAGCAGTTCCCGGTTAGGGGTGGATACGCAGTATTTT

v_call: TRBV18
d_call: TRBD1
j_call: TRBJ1-1
clone_size: -
cdr3_aa: CASSLRGPNTEAFF
cdr3_nt: TGTGCCAGCTCACTAAGGGGGCCTAACACTGAAGCTTTCTTT

v_call: TRBV6-1
d_call: -
j_call: TRBJ2-7
clone_size: -
cdr3_aa: CASSVGTSSSYEQYF
cdr3_nt: TGTGCCAGCAGTGTAGGTACTAGCAGCTCCTACGAGCAGTACTTC

v_call: TRBV19
d_call: -
j_call: TRBJ2-2
clone_size: -
cdr3_aa: CASSLDFRGELFF
cdr3_nt: TGTGCCAGTAGCCTAGACTTCCGCGGGGAGCTGTTTTTT

v_call: TRBV5-1
d_call: -
j_call: TRBJ1-5
clone_size: -
cdr3_aa: CASSAGTGGNQPQHF
cdr3_nt: TGCGCCAGCAGCGCGGGGACTGGAGGCAATCAGCCCCAGCATTTT

v_call: TRBV5-6
d_call: TRBD1
j_call: TRBJ1-1
clone_size: -
cdr3_aa: CASSTRDRENTEAFF
cdr3_nt: TGTGCCAGCAGCACCCGTGACAGGGAGAACACTGAAGCTTTCTTT

v_call: TRBV4-2
d_call: TRBD2
j_call: TRBJ2-7
clone_size: -
cdr3_aa: CASSQSLVGGEAYEQYF
cdr3_nt: TGTGCCAGCAGCCAATCTTTGGTCGGGGGGGAGGCCTACGAGCAGTACTTC

v_call: TRBV5-1
d_call: -
j_call: TRBJ2-2
clone_size: -
cdr3_aa: CASSRPTANTGELFF
cdr3_nt: TGCGCCAGCAGCCGACCTACAGCGAACACCGGGGAGCTGTTTTTT

v_call: TRBV19
d_call: -
j_call: TRBJ1-2
clone_size: -
cdr3_aa: CASSRFSGANYGYTF
cdr3_nt: TGTGCCAGTAGTCGTTTTTCGGGGGCTAACTATGGCTACACCTTC

v_call: TRBV30
d_call: -
j_call: TRBJ1-5
clone_size: -
cdr3_aa: CAWTGSDNQPQHF
cdr3_nt: TGTGCCTGGACGGGGTCAGACAATCAGCCCCAGCATTTT

v_call: TRBV19
d_call: -
j_call: TRBJ1-1
clone_size: -
cdr3_aa: CASSRWEGVNTEAFF
cdr3_nt: TGTGCCAGTAGTCGGTGGGAGGGGGTGAACACTGAAGCTTTCTTT

v_call: TRBV18
d_call: TRBD2
j_call: TRBJ2-3
clone_size: -
cdr3_aa: CASSPIYSGGANTQYF
cdr3_nt: TGTGCCAGCTCTCCAATATATAGCGGGGGGGCGAATACGCAGTATTTT

v_call: TRBV4-1
d_call: -
j_call: TRBJ2-3
clone_size: -
cdr3_aa: CASSQEVRGWATDTQYF
cdr3_nt: TGCGCCAGCAGCCAAGAAGTCCGGGGGTGGGCCACAGATACGCAGTATTTT

v_call: TRBV4-2
d_call: TRBD2
j_call: TRBJ2-1
clone_size: -
cdr3_aa: CASSQDTSGADNEQFF
cdr3_nt: TGTGCCAGCAGCCAAGATACTAGCGGAGCCGACAATGAGCAGTTCTTC

v_call: TRBV4-1
d_call: -
j_call: TRBJ2-3
clone_size: -
cdr3_aa: CASSQSVDTQYF
cdr3_nt: TGCGCCAGCAGCCAGTCAGTAGATACGCAGTATTTT

v_call: TRBV5-4
d_call: -
j_call: TRBJ1-1
clone_size: -
cdr3_aa: CASSFGFAGDTEAFF
cdr3_nt: TGTGCCAGCAGCTTCGGTTTCGCGGGGGACACTGAAGCTTTCTTT

v_call: TRBV7-9
d_call: TRBD1
j_call: TRBJ1-1
clone_size: -
cdr3_aa: CASSPGGIGSGGTEAFF
cdr3_nt: TGTGCCAGCAGCCCAGGGGGTATAGGGTCTGGAGGAACTGAAGCTTTCTTT

v_call: TRBV6-5
d_call: -
j_call: TRBJ1-6
clone_size: -
cdr3_aa: CASNGGATYNSPLHF
cdr3_nt: TGTGCCAGCAACGGGGGGGCGACCTATAATTCACCCCTACACTTT

v_call: TRBV5-1
d_call: -
j_call: TRBJ2-6
clone_size: -
cdr3_aa: CASSLWTAPSGANVLTF
cdr3_nt: TGCGCCAGCAGCCTGTGGACAGCCCCCTCTGGGGCCAACGTCCTGACTTTC

v_call: TRBV7-2
d_call: TRBD1
j_call: TRBJ2-7
clone_size: -
cdr3_aa: CASSLVSQGASEQYF
cdr3_nt: TGTGCCAGCAGCTTAGTATCCCAGGGGGCTTCCGAGCAGTACTTC

v_call: TRBV30
d_call: TRBD1
j_call: TRBJ2-2
clone_size: -
cdr3_aa: CAWSVTGGTGELFF
cdr3_nt: TGTGCCTGGAGTGTCACAGGGGGCACCGGGGAGCTGTTTTTT

v_call: TRBV11-2
d_call: -
j_call: TRBJ1-1
clone_size: -
cdr3_aa: CASSLGQYTEAFF
cdr3_nt: TGTGCCAGCAGCTTAGGGCAGTACACTGAAGCTTTCTTT

v_call: TRBV11-3
d_call: TRBD1
j_call: TRBJ2-7
clone_size: -
cdr3_aa: CASSSAGTGPHYEQYF
cdr3_nt: TGTGCCAGCAGCTCCGCCGGGACAGGGCCGCACTACGAGCAGTACTTC

v_call: TRBV4-1
d_call: -
j_call: TRBJ1-5
clone_size: -
cdr3_aa: CASSQDEGFHQPQHF
cdr3_nt: TGCGCCAGCAGCCAAGATGAGGGTTTTCATCAGCCCCAGCATTTT

v_call: TRBV29-1
d_call: -
j_call: TRBJ1-3
clone_size: -
cdr3_aa: CSVVNMGNTIYF
cdr3_nt: TGCAGCGTTGTAAATATGGGAAACACCATATATTTT

v_call: TRBV6-6
d_call: -
j_call: TRBJ1-5
clone_size: -
cdr3_aa: CASSYSSGGKGQPQHF
cdr3_nt: TGTGCCAGCAGTTACTCCTCGGGGGGCAAGGGGCAGCCCCAGCATTTT

v_call: TRBV18
d_call: -
j_call: TRBJ2-5
clone_size: -
cdr3_aa: CASSPYRDAETQYF
cdr3_nt: TGTGCCAGCTCACCCTACAGGGATGCAGAGACCCAGTACTTC

v_call: TRBV29-1
d_call: -
j_call: TRBJ1-1
clone_size: -
cdr3_aa: CSVEDGRGAFF
cdr3_nt: TGCAGCGTTGAAGATGGGAGGGGTGCTTTCTTT

v_call: TRBV5-1
d_call: -
j_call: TRBJ1-2
clone_size: -
cdr3_aa: CASSLGAGNYGYTF
cdr3_nt: TGCGCCAGCAGCTTGGGGGCAGGGAACTATGGCTACACCTTC

v_call: TRBV6-1
d_call: -
j_call: TRBJ1-5
clone_size: medium-sized
cdr3_aa: CASSGSVEGNQPQHF
cdr3_nt: TGTGCCAGCAGTGGGTCGGTCGAAGGCAATCAGCCCCAGCATTTT

v_call: TRBV5-1
d_call: TRBD1
j_call: TRBJ1-3
clone_size: -
cdr3_aa: CASSLDRAGNTIYF
cdr3_nt: TGCGCCAGCAGCCTAGACAGGGCTGGAAACACCATATATTTT

v_call: TRBV2
d_call: TRBD1
j_call: TRBJ1-5
clone_size: -
cdr3_aa: CASRYDRGSNQPQHF
cdr3_nt: TGTGCCAGCAGATACGACAGGGGTAGCAATCAGCCCCAGCATTTT

v_call: TRBV28
d_call: -
j_call: TRBJ1-2
clone_size: -
cdr3_aa: CASSSLQGYNYGYTF
cdr3_nt: TGTGCCAGCAGTTCTCTACAGGGCTACAACTATGGCTACACCTTC

v_call: TRBV7-9
d_call: TRBD1
j_call: TRBJ2-5
clone_size: -
cdr3_aa: CASSLEGRGETQYF
cdr3_nt: TGTGCCAGCAGCTTAGAGGGCAGGGGGGAGACCCAGTACTTC

v_call: TRBV5-6
d_call: TRBD1
j_call: TRBJ2-5
clone_size: -
cdr3_aa: CASSLRQGEETQYF
cdr3_nt: TGTGCCAGCAGCTTGAGGCAGGGGGAAGAGACCCAGTACTTC

v_call: TRBV19
d_call: TRBD2
j_call: TRBJ2-7
clone_size: -
cdr3_aa: CASSSSPGLAGKEQYF
cdr3_nt: TGTGCCAGTAGTTCCTCCCCTGGACTAGCGGGGAAGGAGCAGTACTTC

v_call: TRBV5-1
d_call: -
j_call: TRBJ1-2
clone_size: -
cdr3_aa: CASSLRSGIYGYTF
cdr3_nt: TGCGCCAGCAGCTTGAGGTCAGGGATCTATGGCTACACCTTC

v_call: TRBV30
d_call: TRBD1
j_call: TRBJ2-7
clone_size: -
cdr3_aa: CAGSVRDRLTYEQYF
cdr3_nt: TGTGCCGGGAGTGTCCGGGACAGGTTGACCTACGAGCAGTACTTC

v_call: TRBV7-8
d_call: -
j_call: TRBJ1-3
clone_size: -
cdr3_aa: CASSLGQPSGNTIYF
cdr3_nt: TGTGCCAGCAGCTTAGGACAGCCCTCTGGAAACACCATATATTTT

v_call: TRBV11-1
d_call: TRBD1
j_call: TRBJ2-7
clone_size: -
cdr3_aa: CASSRRQGSSYEQYF
cdr3_nt: TGTGCCAGCAGCCGCCGACAGGGGAGTTCCTACGAGCAGTACTTC

v_call: TRBV5-1
d_call: TRBD2
j_call: TRBJ2-2
clone_size: -
cdr3_aa: CASSSGLAGGLNTGELFF
cdr3_nt: TGCGCCAGCAGCTCCGGACTAGCGGGGGGGCTAAACACCGGGGAGCTGTTTTTT

v_call: TRBV29-1
d_call: -
j_call: TRBJ2-4
clone_size: -
cdr3_aa: CSVGRGGGRGVNIQYF
cdr3_nt: TGCAGCGTGGGGAGGGGGGGTGGTCGCGGGGTGAACATTCAGTACTTC

v_call: TRBV5-1
d_call: TRBD1
j_call: TRBJ1-1
clone_size: -
cdr3_aa: CASSLTGQGATEAFF
cdr3_nt: TGCGCCAGCAGCTTGACCGGACAGGGGGCAACTGAAGCTTTCTTT

v_call: TRBV6-1
d_call: -
j_call: TRBJ1-1
clone_size: -
cdr3_aa: CASSEASFEGTEAFF
cdr3_nt: TGTGCCAGCAGTGAAGCTAGTTTTGAGGGAACTGAAGCTTTCTTT

v_call: TRBV9
d_call: TRBD1
j_call: TRBJ2-1
clone_size: -
cdr3_aa: CASSEGQGPYNEQFF
cdr3_nt: TGTGCCAGCAGCGAGGGACAGGGACCCTACAATGAGCAGTTCTTC

v_call: TRBV30
d_call: TRBD1
j_call: TRBJ1-6
clone_size: -
cdr3_aa: CAWSVHGRQGSYNSPLPF
cdr3_nt: TGTGCCTGGAGTGTACACGGTAGACAGGGCTCCTATAATTCACCCCTCCCCTTT

v_call: TRBV5-5
d_call: -
j_call: TRBJ1-1
clone_size: -
cdr3_aa: CASTPRENTEAFF
cdr3_nt: TGTGCCAGCACCCCGAGAGAAAACACTGAAGCTTTCTTT

v_call: TRBV25-1
d_call: TRBD1
j_call: TRBJ2-3
clone_size: -
cdr3_aa: CASSQGGTGGTDTQYF
cdr3_nt: TGTGCCAGCAGTCAGGGAGGGACAGGGGGCACCGATACGCAGTATTTT

v_call: TRBV5-1
d_call: TRBD2
j_call: TRBJ2-7
clone_size: -
cdr3_aa: CASSRGGAYEQYF
cdr3_nt: TGCGCCAGCAGCCGCGGGGGGGCCTACGAGCAGTACTTC

v_call: TRBV5-1
d_call: TRBD1
j_call: TRBJ1-1
clone_size: -
cdr3_aa: CASSLAGTGDEAFF
cdr3_nt: TGCGCCAGCAGCTTGGCCGGGACAGGGGATGAAGCTTTCTTT

v_call: TRBV5-1
d_call: TRBD1
j_call: TRBJ1-2
clone_size: -
cdr3_aa: CASSLQTGGYYGYTF
cdr3_nt: TGCGCCAGCAGCCTACAGACAGGGGGCTACTATGGCTACACCTTC

v_call: TRBV2
d_call: -
j_call: TRBJ1-3
clone_size: -
cdr3_aa: CASSEVQGNTIYF
cdr3_nt: TGTGCCAGCAGTGAAGTCCAGGGAAACACCATATATTTT

v_call: TRBV6-5
d_call: -
j_call: TRBJ1-6
clone_size: -
cdr3_aa: CASSYGRADSPLHF
cdr3_nt: TGTGCCAGCAGTTACGGGAGGGCGGATTCACCCCTCCACTTT